The 28 T cell receptor beta chains listed next were all sequenced from one sample in a study of T cell repertoires in cytomegalovirus infection. MiXCR, applied by TCRdb to the reads, yields one record per CDR3 protein. The sample has over 250,000 distinct CDR3 sequences, around 20% seen once. No antigen has been identified for these receptors. The specimen comprised cultured PBMCs, sampled from culture after CMV antigen stimulation. The origin of the receptors is a human donor in good health (CMV status not recorded). Some clones in this sample may be carry-over from other donors' samples.

This clonotype was counted at least ten times. The chain links TRBV7-6 to TRBJ1-3, with no clear D. The CDR3 runs to 16 residues. The V end lost 1 base, the J end lost 3 bases, and 13 bases lay between the germline ends. Looked up from germline, CDR1 is SGHVS and CDR2 is FNYEAQ. The chain's CDR3 is CASSLDPTGGGNTIYF. The CDR3 DNA reads as TGTGCCAGCAGCTTAGATCCGACGGGAGGTGGAAACACCATATATTTT.

The chain uses TRBV29-1 and TRBJ2-3; 9 positions match TRBD2. There are 14 residues in the CDR3. Germline-derived CDR1 and CDR2 are SQVTM and ANQGSEA. Written as DNA, the CDR3 is TGCACCGTGGCGGGAGGGTACGGTGCAGATACGCAGTATTTT. It codes for CTVAGGYGADTQYF.

This clonotype was seen ten or more times. This chain links TRBV12-3 or TRBV12-4 with TRBJ2-5, with 11 bases that match TRBD2. The trim removed 5 bases at V and 2 bases at J, leaving 4 bases unmatched. This CDR3 is built from 15 residues. The CDR3 sequence is CASSLGTSGQETQYF. CDR3 sequence (DNA): TGTGCCAGCAGTCTCGGGACTAGCGGTCAAGAGACCCAGTACTTC.

This clonotype appeared a few times. This chain connects TRBV4-2 to TRBJ2-5; 9 bases agree with TRBD1. Germline V gives CDR1 LGHNA, CDR2 YNFKEQ. The V and J ends lost 0 bases and 5 bases, in that order; junction bases with no gene match: 16. CDR3 length equals 19 residues. CDR3 sequence (DNA): TGTGCCAGCAGCCAAGAAAGGGTCGGCGGGACAGGGAGGGGGGAGACCCAGTACTTC. This codes for CASSQERVGGTGRGETQYF.

The chain employs TRBV6-2 or TRBV6-3 and TRBJ2-1; 8 nucleotides align to TRBD2. The V gene's germline CDR1 is MNHEY and CDR2 SVGEGT. Trimming at V came to 3 bases and at J to 7 bases, leaving 5 bases not matched to a gene. This CDR3 contains 14 residues. CDR3 DNA: TGTGCCAGCAGTTATTTGATAGCGGGGAATGAGCAGTTCTTC. Its protein is CASSYLIAGNEQFF.

This chain links TRBV11-2 with TRBJ2-3; 9 nucleotides match TRBD2. CDR3 length: 18 residues. Trimming cost V 1 base and J 4 bases; bases outside gene matches: 12. Germline CDR1 SGHAT, CDR2 FQNNGV. CDR3 sequence: CASSLATSGSTSADTQYF. Here the CDR3 DNA reads TGTGCCAGCAGCTTAGCGACTAGCGGAAGCACGAGCGCAGATACGCAGTATTTT.

The chain recombines TRBV4-1 with TRBJ2-4; 11 bases agree with TRBD2. V was clipped by 1 base and J by 1 base; unmatched bases: 6. CDR1 MGHRA and CDR2 YSYEKL come from the germline V gene. The CDR3 runs to 18 residues. Here the CDR3 reads CASSQVVAGGPAKNIQYF. In DNA, the CDR3 is TGCGCCAGCAGCCAAGTGGTAGCGGGAGGGCCCGCCAAAAACATTCAGTACTTC.

This chain links TRBV6-2 or TRBV6-3 with TRBJ2-1, with 9 nucleotides matching TRBD2. CDR1 and CDR2 (germline): MNHEY, SVGEGT. V was clipped by 4 bases and J by 16 bases; unmatched bases: 11. The CDR3 has 13 residues. The CDR3 coding sequence is TGTGCCAGCAGTTTGACTAGCGGATTTCCCCCCTTCTTC. Translating it yields CASSLTSGFPPFF.

The table lists this clonotype with many counts. The chain couples TRBV7-2 to TRBJ2-1, with TRBD2 identical over 8 bases. The CDR3 has 15 amino acids. V lost 6 bases to trimming and J lost 9 bases; unmatched junction nucleotides: 13. CDR1 is SGHTA, CDR2 FQGNSA, per germline. CDR3 DNA: TGTGCCAGCAGTCCGGTTAGCGGGATCGAAGGTGAGCAGTTCTTC. It is translated as CASSPVSGIEGEQFF.

In this sample, this clonotype turned up a few times. The chain employs TRBV4-3 and TRBJ1-5; the D is unclear. Per the germline V gene, CDR1 is LGHNA and CDR2 is YSLEER. V was clipped by 1 base and J by 3 bases, with 7 bases between them. This CDR3 comprises 14 residues. Written as DNA, the CDR3 is TGCGCCAGCAGCCAAGTAGCTAACAATCAGCCCCAGCATTTT. Translating it yields CASSQVANNQPQHF.

As to this clonotype: A much larger clone lies one base from this, so it may be a read error. The chain uses TRBV7-4 and TRBJ2-1; D is possibly TRBD2 (6 bases). Germline loops: CDR1 SGHVT, CDR2 SQSDAQ. Between the trimmed V and J ends, which lost 7 bases and 0 bases, there was a span of 10 bases. The CDR3 has 14 amino acids. The CDR3 sequence is CASNLATSYNEQFF. The DNA of the CDR3 is TGTGCCAGCAACCTAGCGACCTCCTACAATGAGCAGTTCTTC.

Comment on this clonotype: A much larger clone sits a single nucleotide away, making a read error possible. The chain uses TRBV7-2 and TRBJ1-1; D is ambiguous. The length of the CDR3 is 16 residues. Trimming pared 5 bases from V and 0 bases from J, leaving 16 bases between. Germline V gene lookup returns CDR1 SGHTA and CDR2 FQGNSA. The CDR3 reads CASSPDTLTMNTEAFF. The CDR3 DNA is TGTGCCAGCAGCCCCGACACTCTAACGATGAACACTGAAGCTTTCTTT.

At least ten counts were recorded for this clonotype. CDR3 DNA sequence: TGTGCCAGCAGTTCCCCTCTCTGGACGGGGACCCAGTACTTC. Translated: CASSSPLWTGTQYF. The J gene is TRBJ2-5, the V gene TRBV7-2; D gene ambiguous. Germline assignment: CDR1 SGHTA and CDR2 FQGNSA. The length of the CDR3 is 14 residues. The V and J ends lost 6 bases and 7 bases respectively, with 18 bases between them.

This clonotype was found many times. This chain links TRBV12-3 or TRBV12-4 with TRBJ1-1; weak D call: TRBD1 (6 bases). The CDR3 is made up of 15 amino acids. V lost 3 bases, J lost 4 bases, and 15 bases lay in between. The CDR3 region is CASSFPQGTGTEAFF. The CDR3 DNA sequence: TGTGCCAGCAGTTTTCCCCAGGGGACGGGCACTGAAGCTTTCTTT.

This clonotype was observed a few times. This chain uses TRBV5-1 with TRBJ1-6; 7 bases match TRBD1. Germline V gene lookup returns CDR1 SGHRS and CDR2 YFSETQ. The CDR3 extends over 14 amino acids. J lost 5 bases, V lost 5 bases, and 4 bases had no gene match. Written as DNA, the CDR3 is TGCGCCAGCAGGCGGGACAGAAATAATTCACCCCTCCACTTT. It yields the protein CASRRDRNNSPLHF.

The J gene is TRBJ2-3, the V gene TRBV7-2; the D gene is possibly TRBD2 (7 bases). Trimming shortened V by 1 base and J by 11 bases, and 16 bases separated the two germline ends. Germline CDR1 and CDR2: SGHTA and FQGNSA. CDR3 length: 14 amino acids. Here the CDR3 DNA reads TGTGCCAGCAGCTTAGGAGGGGGGGACTGGGGGCAGTATTTT. It codes for CASSLGGGDWGQYF. The variable domain in full, completed from reference TRBV7-2 and TRBJ2-3, reads GAGVSQSPSNKVTEKGKDVELRCDPISGHTALYWYRQSLGQGLEFLIYFQGNSAPDKSGLPSDRFSAERTGGSVSTLTIQRTQQEDSAVYLCASSLGGGDWGQYFGPGTRLTVL.

This clonotype occurred many times. This chain uses TRBV2 with TRBJ2-2, with D perhaps TRBD1 or TRBD2 (6 bases each). V lost 5 bases, J lost 5 bases, and 12 bases lay in between. The CDR3 has 14 amino acids. Looked up from germline, CDR1 is SNHLY and CDR2 is FYNNEI. CDR3 bases: TGTGCCAGCAGTAAAAGAGGGGGGACCGGGGAGCTGTTTTTT. Protein product: CASSKRGGTGELFF.

This clonotype has ten or more counts. The rearrangement links TRBV11-2 to TRBJ2-2; no clear D. With 5 bases removed from V and 4 bases from J, the gap between germline ends came to 5 bases. This CDR3 spans 12 amino acids. Germline V lookup: CDR1 SGHAT, CDR2 FQNNGV. This CDR3 is CASSLSTGELFF. As DNA, the CDR3 is TGTGCCAGCAGCCTTAGCACCGGGGAGCTGTTTTTT. The complete variable domain, with remaining parts taken from reference TRBV11-2 and TRBJ2-2, reads EAGVAQSPRYKIIEKRQSVAFWCNPISGHATLYWYQQILGQGPKLLIQFQNNGVVDDSQLPKDRFSAERLKGVDSTLKIQPAKLEDSAVYLCASSLSTGELFFGEGSRLTVL.

This clonotype was recorded many times. J is TRBJ2-7 and V is TRBV7-8; 12 nucleotides agree with TRBD2. The CDR3 totals 16 residues. V dropped 5 bases and J dropped 6; count of bases not matched to a gene: 11. Per germline, CDR1 SGHVS and CDR2 FQNEAQ. CDR3 protein: CASSGERLAGVAEQYV. DNA for the CDR3: TGTGCCAGCAGCGGGGAAAGACTAGCGGGAGTCGCCGAGCAGTACGTC.

This sequence joins TRBV19 and TRBJ1-6; 8 nucleotides agree with TRBD1. V trimming: 6 bases; J trimming: 6 bases; junction bases outside the gene matches: 13. The CDR3 length is 17 residues. Germline V gene lookup returns CDR1 LNHDA and CDR2 SQIVND (reference sequence). The CDR3 region is CASRNQPGGESNSPLHF. The CDR3 nucleotides read TGTGCCAGTAGAAACCAACCAGGGGGCGAATCTAATTCACCCCTCCACTTT.

The chain uses TRBV14 and TRBJ2-1; D is undetermined. The CDR3 has 13 residues. The germline V gene encodes CDR1 SGHDN and CDR2 FVKESK. Trimming cost V 4 bases and J 7 bases, with 11 bases left between them. The CDR3 nucleotides read TGTGCCAGCAGCCCTATTAATTCAAATGAGCAGTTCTTC. Encoded protein: CASSPINSNEQFF.

This clonotype was recorded at least ten times. J is TRBJ2-5 and V is TRBV7-2, with TRBD1 identical over 8 bases. V lost 5 bases and J lost 3; bases outside the gene matches: 5. CDR1 and CDR2 from the germline V gene are SGHTA and FQGNSA. This CDR3 is 14 amino acids long. Here the CDR3 reads CASSLQGGKETQYF. The CDR3 bases are TGTGCCAGCAGCCTACAGGGGGGAAAAGAGACCCAGTACTTC. The full variable domain, rest sourced from reference TRBV7-2 and TRBJ2-5, is GAGVSQSPSNKVTEKGKDVELRCDPISGHTALYWYRQSLGQGLEFLIYFQGNSAPDKSGLPSDRFSAERTGGSVSTLTIQRTQQEDSAVYLCASSLQGGKETQYFGPGTRLLVL.

This clonotype was counted many times. The chain uses TRBV4-1 and TRBJ2-1; D is undetermined. The CDR3 totals 12 residues. The germline V gene has CDR1 MGHRA and CDR2 YSYEKL. The V and J ends lost 1 base and 6 bases respectively, with 4 bases between them. CDR3 bases: TGCGCCAGCAGCCAAGCGGGCAATGAGCAGTTCTTC. It encodes CASSQAGNEQFF.

The sample holds a few counts of this clonotype. The gene calls are TRBV12-3 or TRBV12-4 and TRBJ1-1, with D maybe TRBD1 (5 bases). There are 17 residues in the CDR3. Trimming removed 6 bases from V and 1 base from J, with 21 bases in between. The CDR3 spells CASSTDLRLDRNTEAFF. The CDR3 bases are TGTGCCAGCAGCACCGACCTAAGACTCGACAGGAACACTGAAGCTTTCTTT.

This clonotype was counted at least ten times. The rearrangement links TRBV7-2 to TRBJ2-5; TRBD1 matches 9 bases. Germline-derived CDR1 and CDR2 are SGHTA and FQGNSA. The CDR3 length is 15 residues. V shed 6 bases, J shed 2 bases, and the junction held 7 bases outside the gene matches. The CDR3 DNA is TGTGCCAGCAGTCGGACAGGGGTTGGGCAAGAGACCCAGTACTTC. It translates to CASSRTGVGQETQYF.

The J gene is TRBJ2-7, the V gene TRBV6-2 or TRBV6-3, with unresolved D. This CDR3 has 13 residues. Trimming stripped 2 bases from V and 2 bases from J, with 7 bases between. CDR1 and CDR2 (germline): MNHEY, SVGEGT. CDR3 in DNA: TGTGCCAGCAGTTACGAGGTCACCTACGAGCAGTACTTC. Translated: CASSYEVTYEQYF.

This clonotype occurred many times. The chain combines TRBV7-2 with TRBJ2-1; 8 bases are a match to TRBD2. With 5 bases clipped from V and 10 bases from J, the junction kept 4 bases outside the gene matches. The germline V gene encodes CDR1 SGHTA and CDR2 FQGNSA. The CDR3 length is 12 residues. The DNA for the CDR3 is TGTGCCAGCAGCCAACGGACTAGCGAGCAGTTCTTC. This translates into CASSQRTSEQFF. The full variable domain, rest sourced from reference TRBV7-2 and TRBJ2-1, is GAGVSQSPSNKVTEKGKDVELRCDPISGHTALYWYRQSLGQGLEFLIYFQGNSAPDKSGLPSDRFSAERTGGSVSTLTIQRTQQEDSAVYLCASSQRTSEQFFGPGTRLTVL.

This chain uses TRBV6-2 or TRBV6-3 with TRBJ2-2; TRBD2 matches 13 bases. With V trimmed by 2 bases and J by 7 bases, 4 bases remained unmatched. Germline CDR1 MNHEY, CDR2 SVGEGT. This CDR3 comprises 16 residues. This CDR3 reads CASSYPGTSGIGELFF. Here the CDR3 DNA reads TGTGCCAGCAGTTACCCCGGGACTAGCGGGATCGGGGAGCTGTTTTTT.